This entry lists 30 T cell receptor beta chains sequenced from one sample in a study of blood T cell repertoires in COVID-19. The data were produced by immunoSEQ multiplex PCR, yet TCRdb's version contains in-frame clones alone and is incomplete. This sample has fewer than 250,000 clones, with roughly nine tenths found just once. Sequencing was performed on PBMCs or T cells enriched from blood (not recorded which). These receptors originate from a woman aged 18 to 35 who had recovered from COVID-19.

A note on this clone: Other DNA sequences in this sample translate to the same CDR3. The V gene is TRBV30, the J gene TRBJ2-7; no reliable D call. The CDR3 contains 11 residues. The germline CDR1 and CDR2 sequences are GTSNPN and SVGIG (reference sequence). Between the trimmed V and J ends, which lost 3 bases and 1 base, there was a span of 4 bases. The CDR3 DNA sequence: TGTGCCTGGAGCCGGTCCTACGAGCAGTACTTC. This codes for CAWSRSYEQYF. The full variable domain, rest sourced from reference TRBV30 and TRBJ2-7, is SQTIHQWPATLVQPVGSPLSLECTVEGTSNPNLYWYRQAAGRGLQLLFYSVGIGQISSEVPQNLSASRPQDRQFILSSKKLLLSDSGFYLCAWSRSYEQYFGPGTRLTVT.

The chain employs TRBV6-4 and TRBJ1-2, with 9 bases aligning to TRBD1. Germline V gives CDR1 MRHNA, CDR2 SNTAGT. V lost 6 bases to trimming and J lost 8 bases; unmatched junction nucleotides: 7. This CDR3 has 13 residues. CDR3 sequence: CASRKYRGRGYTF. Here the CDR3 DNA reads TGTGCCAGCAGGAAATACAGGGGGCGCGGCTACACCTTC.

With respect to this clone: The same CDR3 also results from other DNA sequences found in this sample. This chain links TRBV2 with TRBJ1-5, with 7 bases aligning to TRBD1. J was trimmed by 4 bases and V by 1 base; bases with no gene match: 1. Looked up from germline, CDR1 is SNHLY and CDR2 is FYNNEI. CDR3 length: 14 residues. The DNA for the CDR3 is TGTGCCAGCAGTGAAGAACAGGGGAATCAGCCCCAGCATTTT. Amino acids: CASSEEQGNQPQHF. Full variable domain (remainder filled in from reference TRBV2 and TRBJ1-5): EPEVTQTPSHQVTQMGQEVILRCVPISNHLYFYWYRQILGQKVEFLVSFYNNEISEKSEIFDDQFSVERPDGSNFTLKIRSTKLEDSAMYFCASSEEQGNQPQHFGDGTRLSIL.

The chain uses TRBV27 and TRBJ2-1; 7 bases agree with TRBD1. This CDR3 is 17 amino acids long. Germline V gives CDR1 MNHEY, CDR2 SMNVEV (reference sequence). V lost 3 bases to trimming and J lost 0 bases; unmatched junction nucleotides: 8. The CDR3 coding sequence is TGTGCCAGCAGTTTGTCTCCGGGACAGAGCTCCTACAATGAGCAGTTCTTC. This sequence encodes CASSLSPGQSSYNEQFF.

The chain uses TRBV12-3 or TRBV12-4 and TRBJ1-4, with D maybe TRBD1 (5 bases). This CDR3 region has 13 residues. V gave up 6 bases and J gave up 7 bases, with 12 bases separating them. CDR3 nucleotide sequence: TGTGCCAGCAGACCAGGGCCCGGTGAAAAACTGTTTTTT. Amino acids: CASRPGPGEKLFF.

The J gene is TRBJ1-6, the V gene TRBV27; 10 nucleotides agree with TRBD1. The CDR3 is made up of 16 amino acids. V dropped 3 bases and J dropped 6; count of bases not matched to a gene: 5. Germline V gene data show CDR1 as MNHEY and CDR2 as SMNVEV (reference sequence). The CDR3 DNA reads as TGTGCCAGCAGTTTGGGGACAGGGGTTGCTAATTCACCCCTCCACTTT. Protein: CASSLGTGVANSPLHF.

This chain uses TRBV11-3 with TRBJ2-1, with 9 bases matching TRBD2. V shed 0 bases and J 8 bases; nucleotides not matched to a gene: 8. Per germline, CDR1 SGHNT and CDR2 YENEEA. The CDR3 loop spans 16 amino acids. The chain's CDR3 is CASSLDGRGGLDEQFF. The CDR3 DNA follows: TGTGCCAGCAGCTTAGATGGGCGGGGGGGCCTCGATGAGCAGTTCTTC.

This sequence joins TRBV12-5 and TRBJ1-2, with 12 bases lining up with TRBD1. The CDR3 covers 16 residues. J lost 4 bases, V lost 10 bases, and 13 bases had no gene match. Germline CDR1 LGHNT, CDR2 FRNRAP. As DNA, the CDR3 is TGTGCTAATGCACCCGGGACAGGGGGCGGTACCTATGGCTACACCTTC. It is translated as CANAPGTGGGTYGYTF.

The chain has TRBV23-1 and TRBJ1-6, with D maybe TRBD1 (6 bases). TRBV23-1 is given ORF status, its function remaining uncertain. The CDR3 covers 17 residues. The V end lost 0 bases, the J end lost 2 bases, and 11 bases lay between the germline ends. The CDR3 spells CASSQSGRGAYNSPLHF. The CDR3 DNA reads TGCGCCAGCAGTCAATCGGGGAGGGGGGCCTATAATTCACCCCTCCACTTT.

This chain uses TRBV7-9 with TRBJ2-5; a weak D match, TRBD1 (5 bases). V lost 1 base, J lost 4 bases, and 13 bases lay in between. CDR1 is SEHNR, CDR2 FQNEAQ, per germline (reference sequence). This CDR3 comprises 15 residues. The DNA for the CDR3 is TGTGCCAGCAGCTTAGAGGGTAGGGGTCGAGAGACCCAGTACTTC. Translated: CASSLEGRGRETQYF.

The chain couples TRBV15 to TRBJ2-7, with 9 nucleotides matching TRBD1. The CDR3 length is 13 residues. Germline assignment: CDR1 LNHNV and CDR2 YYDKDF (reference sequence). J gave up 9 bases and V 5 bases, and 8 bases lay outside the gene matches. The CDR3 nucleotides read TGTGCCACCAGCCGGGACAGGGCGCAAGTGCAGTACTTC. Protein: CATSRDRAQVQYF.

The V call is TRBV27, the J call TRBJ2-5, with D maybe TRBD2 (5 bases). Trimming removed 1 base from V and 4 bases from J, with 13 bases in between. Germline V gene lookup returns CDR1 MNHEY and CDR2 SMNVEV (reference sequence). The CDR3 extends over 15 amino acids. The CDR3 nucleotides read TGTGCCAGCAGTTTATTCCGGGGATTCGGAGAGACCCAGTACTTC. This sequence encodes CASSLFRGFGETQYF.

A single count supports this clone. The chain's CDR3 is CASGSRTGELFF. In DNA, the CDR3 is TGTGCCAGCGGTAGTAGAACCGGGGAGCTGTTTTTT. V and J are TRBV12-3 or TRBV12-4 and TRBJ2-2; D gene unclear. Trimming took off 8 bases at V and 5 bases at J, with 9 bases between the two ends. The CDR3 contains 12 residues.

The chain employs TRBV5-4 and TRBJ1-6; TRBD1 agrees at 12 bases. Trimming at V came to 0 bases and at J to 7 bases, leaving 2 bases not matched to a gene. The length of the CDR3 is 16 residues. From germline, CDR1 is SGHNT and CDR2 YYREEE (reference sequence). The CDR3 protein is CASSLVGQGANSPLHF. In DNA form, the CDR3 reads TGTGCCAGCAGCTTGGTGGGACAGGGGGCGAATTCACCCCTCCACTTT.

The V and J genes are TRBV9 and TRBJ1-2; 10 nucleotides agree with TRBD1. J gave up 4 bases and V 4 bases, and 4 bases lay outside the gene matches. The CDR3 loop spans 14 amino acids. Germline lookup yields CDR1 SGDLS and CDR2 YYNGEE. The CDR3 DNA sequence: TGTGCCAGCAGCCCGGGACAGGGGATCTATGGCTACACCTTC. This encodes CASSPGQGIYGYTF.

J is TRBJ1-5 and V is TRBV2; 7 nucleotides line up with TRBD1. This CDR3 comprises 14 residues. Germline CDR1 SNHLY, CDR2 FYNNEI. V was pared by 10 bases and J by 4 bases, with 10 bases of the junction left unmatched. The CDR3 sequence: CATSTGLTNQPQHF. The CDR3 DNA is TGTGCCACCTCGACAGGGCTGACAAATCAGCCCCAGCATTTT. The full variable domain, its missing parts supplied by reference TRBV2 and TRBJ1-5, is EPEVTQTPSHQVTQMGQEVILRCVPISNHLYFYWYRQILGQKVEFLVSFYNNEISEKSEIFDDQFSVERPDGSNFTLKIRSTKLEDSAMYFCATSTGLTNQPQHFGDGTRLSIL.

This clone was seen a few times. V usage is TRBV5-5 and J usage is TRBJ1-2; TRBD1 matches at 9 bases. From germline, CDR1 is SGHKS and CDR2 YYEKEE (reference sequence). V trimming: 2 bases; J trimming: 8 bases; junction bases outside the gene matches: 10. CDR3 length equals 15 residues. In DNA form, the CDR3 reads TGTGCCAGCAGCTTTTACACAGGGGGCGCAATCGGCTACACCTTC. It is translated as CASSFYTGGAIGYTF.

The rearrangement joins TRBV5-1 to TRBJ1-4; TRBD1 matches 8 bases. With 0 bases clipped from V and 7 bases from J, the junction kept 11 bases outside the gene matches. CDR3 size: 17 residues. The germline gives CDR1 SGHRS, CDR2 YFSETQ. CDR3 nucleotides: TGCGCCAGCAGCTTGGTGGGGCAGGGGGCGCCAGGTGAAAAACTGTTTTTT. Amino acid sequence: CASSLVGQGAPGEKLFF.

This clone was seen once. The CDR3 DNA reads as TGTGCCAGCAGCCTAGAAAATTTAGGGCCCCAGCATTTT. Translating it yields CASSLENLGPQHF. This chain uses TRBV2 with TRBJ1-5; D is unclear. The germline V and J ends were trimmed by 6 bases and 9 bases, with 15 bases remaining between them. The CDR3 is made up of 13 amino acids. Looked up from germline, CDR1 is SNHLY and CDR2 is FYNNEI.

As DNA, the CDR3 is TGTGCCAGTAGTATAACTATCGGACAGGGAAAAGGCTACACCTTC. Its translation: CASSITIGQGKGYTF. The genes are TRBV19 and TRBJ1-2; TRBD1 agrees at 8 bases. Germline assignment: CDR1 LNHDA and CDR2 SQIVND (reference sequence). Unmatched junction bases numbered 10, after V lost 2 bases and J lost 8 bases. This CDR3 contains 15 residues.

DNA for the CDR3: TGCGCCAGCAGTTCCCAGGGGGAACTGTTTTTT. It encodes CASSSQGELFF. The rearrangement uses TRBV5-1 and TRBJ1-4; the match to TRBD1 covers 7 bases. With V trimmed by 5 bases and J by 12 bases, 4 bases remained unmatched. This CDR3 is 11 amino acids long. Germline CDR1 is SGHRS and CDR2 is YFSETQ.

This chain links TRBV6-5 with TRBJ2-7, with 8 bases aligning to TRBD1. The CDR3 consists of 13 residues. The germline gives CDR1 MNHEY, CDR2 SVGAGI. The V gene end was trimmed by 11 bases and the J gene end by 3 bases; junction bases not matched to a gene: 9. The CDR3 sequence is CAAGTGANYEQYF. CDR3 in DNA: TGTGCCGCCGGGACAGGAGCCAACTACGAGCAGTACTTC.

This sequence joins TRBV6-1 and TRBJ2-1, with 7 bases matching TRBD1. Germline V lookup: CDR1 MNHNS, CDR2 SASEGT. This CDR3 is 18 amino acids long. Losses at the gene ends were 4 bases for V and 2 bases for J; bases not matched to a gene: 14. The CDR3 loop reads CASSGATGATGPYNEQFF. CDR3 nucleotides: TGTGCCAGCAGTGGGGCTACTGGCGCGACAGGGCCCTACAATGAGCAGTTCTTC.

J is TRBJ1-1 and V is TRBV30; the D is unclear. V lost 0 bases and J 5 bases, leaving 10 bases between the germline ends. This CDR3 spans 13 amino acids. Germline CDR1 and CDR2: GTSNPN and SVGIG (reference sequence). CDR3 region: CAWSVRSGTEAFF. Here the CDR3 DNA reads TGTGCCTGGAGTGTACGGAGCGGGACTGAAGCTTTCTTT.

Concerning this clone: The same CDR3 can be traced to other DNA sequences in this sample. The chain has TRBV7-9 and TRBJ1-1; 7 bases line up with TRBD1. CDR1 is SEHNR and CDR2 is FQNEAQ in the germline V gene (reference sequence). CDR3 length equals 14 residues. J was trimmed by 4 bases and V by 1 base; bases with no gene match: 3. This chain's CDR3 is CASSLVQGTTEAFF. The CDR3 DNA sequence: TGTGCCAGCAGCTTAGTACAGGGGACCACTGAAGCTTTCTTT.

V usage is TRBV28 and J usage is TRBJ2-7; 7 bases fit TRBD1. V was clipped by 7 bases and J by 3 bases; unmatched bases: 6. This CDR3 region has 13 residues. CDR1 and CDR2 (germline): MDHEN, SYDVKM. In DNA form, the CDR3 reads TGTGCCAGCACCCTGACAGGGATCTACGAGCAGTACTTC. It specifies CASTLTGIYEQYF.

This clone has more than one count but fewer than ten. The CDR3 sequence: CASSTQDRAYEQYF. The CDR3 DNA is TGTGCCAGCAGTACCCAGGACAGGGCTTACGAGCAGTACTTC. The chain joins TRBV27 to TRBJ2-7, with TRBD1 matching over 8 bases. Germline V gives CDR1 MNHEY, CDR2 SMNVEV (reference sequence). The CDR3 extends over 14 amino acids. V trimming: 5 bases; J trimming: 4 bases; junction bases outside the gene matches: 7.

The gene calls are TRBV4-2 and TRBJ2-3, with D perhaps TRBD2 (6 bases). Germline CDR1 LGHNA, CDR2 YNFKEQ. CDR3 size: 12 residues. V was shortened by 4 bases and J by 6 bases, with 8 bases between the two germline ends. CDR3 sequence (DNA): TGTGCCAGCAGCCCGGAGGGGGATACGCAGTATTTT. This codes for CASSPEGDTQYF.

The J gene is TRBJ2-7, the V gene TRBV9; a weak D match, TRBD2 (6 bases). CDR3 length equals 15 residues. The germline gives CDR1 SGDLS, CDR2 YYNGEE. V lost 0 bases, J lost 4 bases, and 14 bases lay in between. CDR3 nucleotides: TGTGCCAGCAGCGTAGAGAATAGCGGTCGGTACGAGCAGTACTTC. It codes for CASSVENSGRYEQYF.

This sequence joins TRBV5-6 and TRBJ1-1; no definite D call. This CDR3 is 15 amino acids long. Per germline, CDR1 SGHDT and CDR2 YYEEEE. Trimming cost V 0 bases and J 4 bases, with 13 bases left between them. Here the CDR3 DNA reads TGTGCCAGCAGCTTGGACGGGGTACGGAGCACTGAAGCTTTCTTT. Translation: CASSLDGVRSTEAFF.